The following is a T cell receptor (beta chain) sequence with its context. Its matching antigen is unknown. The sample belongs to a study of blood T cells in healthy people across ages. Study results and limitations: Diversity was higher, and naive CD4+ cells more numerous, in long-lived donors than in aged donors. Naive T cell percentage showed a strong correlation with TCR beta diversity.

From germline, CDR1 is SEHNR and CDR2 FQNEAQ (reference sequence). J was trimmed by 6 bases and V by 0 bases; bases with no gene match: 5. The CDR3 consists of 15 residues. Alongside a J-beta primer mix, a sample-barcoded 5' primer served in a second PCR lasting roughly 7 to 11 cycles. A template-switch adaptor that had 12 random nucleotides put a tag on each cDNA molecule. Sequencing of every sample gave 3 million or more CDR3-containing paired-end reads. A single record per CDR3 protein comes from TCRdb applying MiXCR to the 5' RACE reads. The sample records about 570,000 distinct CDR3 sequences, roughly 28% being singletons.

This sequence originates from a woman between 65 and 79 years old in good health. What was sequenced was blood. The V call is TRBV7-9, the J call TRBJ2-4; 7 nucleotides line up with TRBD2. The CDR3 protein is CASSLAETSRNIQYF. CDR3 nucleotides: TGTGCCAGCAGCTTAGCTGAGACTAGCAGAAACATTCAGTACTTC.